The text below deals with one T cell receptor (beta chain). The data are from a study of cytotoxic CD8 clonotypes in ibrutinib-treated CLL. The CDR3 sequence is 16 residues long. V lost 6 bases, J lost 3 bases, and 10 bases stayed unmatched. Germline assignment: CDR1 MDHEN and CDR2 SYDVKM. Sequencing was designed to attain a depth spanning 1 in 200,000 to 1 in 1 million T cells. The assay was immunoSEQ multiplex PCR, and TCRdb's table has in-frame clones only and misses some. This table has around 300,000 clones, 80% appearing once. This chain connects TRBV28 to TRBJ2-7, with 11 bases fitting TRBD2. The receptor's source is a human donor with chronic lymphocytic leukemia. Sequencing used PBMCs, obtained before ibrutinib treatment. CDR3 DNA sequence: TGTGCCAGCAGCCCAGGTAGCGGGAGGGCCGGCTACGAGCAGTACTTC. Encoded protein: CASSPGSGRAGYEQYF.